This T cell receptor (beta chain) was documented in a study of a mutant IDH1 vaccine in newly diagnosed glioma. Overall study context: Vaccines were begun 4-6 weeks after radiotherapy alone, or with temozolomide cycles. Patients under treatment included about 62% males and roughly 40% females and had a mean age of around 43 years. Radiotherapy, temozolomide, or both had been given previously, and both were given to most.

Overall study findings and caveats: Patients mounted vaccine-induced immune responses in just over 90% of cases.

TCRdb's copy holds only in-frame clones and misses some; the assay was immunoSEQ multiplex PCR. This table holds over 50,000 clones, around three quarters found once. As to time point: week 47, end of study. In the vaccine, a single dose held 300 ug of the mutant IDH1 20-mer peptide, along with topical imiquimod. The germline gives CDR1 SGHRS, CDR2 YFSETQ. V was trimmed by 9 bases and J by 6 bases, leaving 16 bases between them. The CDR3 extends over 13 amino acids. As to this clone: The antigen is unknown.

The TCR originated in a woman in her thirties or forties with glioma. Some clones in this sample may be carry-over from other donors' samples. This specimen consisted of PBMCs, obtained from a glioma patient whose treatment included an IDH1 peptide vaccine. The rearrangement uses TRBV5-1 and TRBJ2-1; D gene unclear. As DNA, the CDR3 is TGCGCCACGATGGACCTATTTAGCAATGAGCAGTTCTTC. Encoded protein: CATMDLFSNEQFF.